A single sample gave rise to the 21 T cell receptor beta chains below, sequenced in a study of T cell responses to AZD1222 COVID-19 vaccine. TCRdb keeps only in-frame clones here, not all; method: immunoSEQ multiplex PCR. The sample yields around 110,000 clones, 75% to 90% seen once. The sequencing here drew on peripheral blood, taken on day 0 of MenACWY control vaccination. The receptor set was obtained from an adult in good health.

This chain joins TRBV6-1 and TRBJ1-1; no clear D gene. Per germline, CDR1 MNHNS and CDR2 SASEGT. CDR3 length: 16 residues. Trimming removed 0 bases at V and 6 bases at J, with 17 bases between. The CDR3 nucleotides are TGTGCCAGCAGTGAAGCGCCCGGGCCCCCACGCGCTGAAGCTTTCTTT. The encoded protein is CASSEAPGPPRAEAFF.

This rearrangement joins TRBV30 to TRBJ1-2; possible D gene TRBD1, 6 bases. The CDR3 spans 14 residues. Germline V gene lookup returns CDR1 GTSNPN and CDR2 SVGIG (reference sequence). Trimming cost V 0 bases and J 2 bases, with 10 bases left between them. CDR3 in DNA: TGTGCCTGGAGTGTCGGGACAATGAACTATGGCTACACCTTC. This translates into CAWSVGTMNYGYTF.

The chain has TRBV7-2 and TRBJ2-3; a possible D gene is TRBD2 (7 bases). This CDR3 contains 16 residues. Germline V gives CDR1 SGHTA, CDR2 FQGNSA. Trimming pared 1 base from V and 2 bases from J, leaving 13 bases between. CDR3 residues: CASSLGVAGATDTQYF. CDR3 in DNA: TGTGCCAGCAGCTTAGGTGTGGCGGGGGCCACAGATACGCAGTATTTT. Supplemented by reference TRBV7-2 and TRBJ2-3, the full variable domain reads GAGVSQSPSNKVTEKGKDVELRCDPISGHTALYWYRQSLGQGLEFLIYFQGNSAPDKSGLPSDRFSAERTGGSVSTLTIQRTQQEDSAVYLCASSLGVAGATDTQYFGPGTRLTVL.

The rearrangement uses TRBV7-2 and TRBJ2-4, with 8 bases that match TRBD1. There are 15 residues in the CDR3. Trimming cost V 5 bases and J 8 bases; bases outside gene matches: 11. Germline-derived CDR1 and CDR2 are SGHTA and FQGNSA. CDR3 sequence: CASSAGPTGGDIQYF. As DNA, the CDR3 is TGTGCCAGCAGCGCCGGCCCCACAGGGGGAGACATTCAGTACTTC. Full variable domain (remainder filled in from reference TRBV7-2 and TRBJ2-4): GAGVSQSPSNKVTEKGKDVELRCDPISGHTALYWYRQSLGQGLEFLIYFQGNSAPDKSGLPSDRFSAERTGGSVSTLTIQRTQQEDSAVYLCASSAGPTGGDIQYFGAGTRLSVL.

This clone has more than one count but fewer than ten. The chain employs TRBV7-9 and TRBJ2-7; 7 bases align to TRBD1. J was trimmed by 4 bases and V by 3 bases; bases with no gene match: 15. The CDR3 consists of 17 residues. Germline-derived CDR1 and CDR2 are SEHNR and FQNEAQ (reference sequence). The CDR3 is CASSLTPVGDRVYEQYF. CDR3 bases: TGTGCCAGCAGCTTGACCCCTGTTGGGGACAGAGTATACGAGCAGTACTTC.

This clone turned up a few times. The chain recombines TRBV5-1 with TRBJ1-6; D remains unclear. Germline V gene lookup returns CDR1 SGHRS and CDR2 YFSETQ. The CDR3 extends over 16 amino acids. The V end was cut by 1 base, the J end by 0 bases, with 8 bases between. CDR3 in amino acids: CASSLSESSYNSPLHF. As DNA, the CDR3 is TGCGCCAGCAGCTTGTCGGAGAGCTCCTATAATTCACCCCTCCACTTT.

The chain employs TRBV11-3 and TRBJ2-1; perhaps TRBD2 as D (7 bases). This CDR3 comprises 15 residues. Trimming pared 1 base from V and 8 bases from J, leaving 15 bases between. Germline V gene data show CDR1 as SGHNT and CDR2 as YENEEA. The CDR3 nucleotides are TGTGCCAGCAGCTTAGGGGGGGGGCCCGTCGATGAGCAGTTCTTC. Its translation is CASSLGGGPVDEQFF. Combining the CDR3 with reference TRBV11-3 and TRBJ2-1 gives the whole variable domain EAGVVQSPRYKIIEKKQPVAFWCNPISGHNTLYWYLQNLGQGPELLIRYENEEAVDDSQLPKDRFSAERLKGVDSTLKIQPAELGDSAVYLCASSLGGGPVDEQFFGPGTRLTVL.

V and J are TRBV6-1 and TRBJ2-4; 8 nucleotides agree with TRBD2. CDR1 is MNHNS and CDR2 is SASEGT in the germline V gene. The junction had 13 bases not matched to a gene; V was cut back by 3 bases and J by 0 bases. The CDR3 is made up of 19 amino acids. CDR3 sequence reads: CASSDQVLAGDIAKNIQYF. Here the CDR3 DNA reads TGTGCCAGCAGTGATCAGGTGCTAGCGGGTGATATAGCCAAAAACATTCAGTACTTC.

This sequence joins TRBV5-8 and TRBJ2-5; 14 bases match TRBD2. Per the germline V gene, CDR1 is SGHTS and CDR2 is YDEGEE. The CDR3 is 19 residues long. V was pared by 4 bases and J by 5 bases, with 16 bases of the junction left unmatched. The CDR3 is CASSAGTSGGRGRLETQYF. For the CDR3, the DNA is TGTGCCAGCAGCGCCGGGACTAGCGGGGGCCGGGGGAGGTTGGAGACCCAGTACTTC.

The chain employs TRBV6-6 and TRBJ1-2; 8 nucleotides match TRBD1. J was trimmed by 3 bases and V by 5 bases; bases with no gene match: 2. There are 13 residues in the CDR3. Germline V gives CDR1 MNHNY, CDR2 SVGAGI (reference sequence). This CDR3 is CASSLTGDYGYTF. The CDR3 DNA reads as TGTGCCAGCAGTCTGACAGGGGACTATGGCTACACCTTC.

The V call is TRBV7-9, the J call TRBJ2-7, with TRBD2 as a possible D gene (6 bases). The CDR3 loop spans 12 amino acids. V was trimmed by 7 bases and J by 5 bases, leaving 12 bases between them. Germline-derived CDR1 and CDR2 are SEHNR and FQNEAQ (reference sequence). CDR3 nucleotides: TGTGCCAGCACCGCCGGGGGAGACGAGCAGTACTTC. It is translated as CASTAGGDEQYF.

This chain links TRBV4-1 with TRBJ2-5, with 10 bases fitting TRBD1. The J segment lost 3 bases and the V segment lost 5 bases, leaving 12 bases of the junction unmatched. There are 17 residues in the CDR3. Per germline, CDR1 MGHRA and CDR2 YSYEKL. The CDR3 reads CASSDDRVGTGEETQYF. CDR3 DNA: TGCGCCAGCAGCGACGACAGGGTAGGGACAGGGGAAGAGACCCAGTACTTC.

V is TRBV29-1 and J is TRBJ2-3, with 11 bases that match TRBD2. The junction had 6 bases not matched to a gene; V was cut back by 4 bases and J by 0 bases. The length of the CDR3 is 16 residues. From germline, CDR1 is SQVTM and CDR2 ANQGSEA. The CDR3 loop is CSVGTSGGSSTDTQYF. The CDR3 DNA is TGCAGCGTTGGAACTAGCGGGGGATCTAGCACAGATACGCAGTATTTT.

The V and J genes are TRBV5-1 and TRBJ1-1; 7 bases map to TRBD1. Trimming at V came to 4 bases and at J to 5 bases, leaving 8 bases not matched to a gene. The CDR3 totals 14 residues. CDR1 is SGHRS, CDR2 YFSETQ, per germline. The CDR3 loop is CASSPQTGMTEAFF. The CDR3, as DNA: TGCGCCAGCAGCCCTCAGACAGGGATGACTGAAGCTTTCTTT.

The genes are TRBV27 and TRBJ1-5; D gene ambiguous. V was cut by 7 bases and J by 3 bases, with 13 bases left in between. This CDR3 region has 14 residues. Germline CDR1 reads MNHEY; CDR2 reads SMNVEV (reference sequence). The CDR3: CASTKSPSNQPQHF. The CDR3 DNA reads TGTGCCAGCACTAAGAGTCCCTCCAATCAGCCCCAGCATTTT.

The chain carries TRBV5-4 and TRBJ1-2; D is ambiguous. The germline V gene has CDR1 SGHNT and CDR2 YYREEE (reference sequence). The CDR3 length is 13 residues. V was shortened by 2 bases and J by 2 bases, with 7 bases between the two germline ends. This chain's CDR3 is CASSLDRNYGYTF. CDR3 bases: TGTGCCAGCAGCTTAGATAGGAACTATGGCTACACCTTC.

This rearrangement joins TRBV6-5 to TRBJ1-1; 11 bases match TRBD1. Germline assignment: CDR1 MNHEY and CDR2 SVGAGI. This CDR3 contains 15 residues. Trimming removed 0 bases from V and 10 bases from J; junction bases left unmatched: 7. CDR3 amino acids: CASSYSWTGGQGAFF. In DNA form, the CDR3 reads TGTGCCAGCAGTTACTCGTGGACAGGGGGCCAAGGAGCTTTCTTT.

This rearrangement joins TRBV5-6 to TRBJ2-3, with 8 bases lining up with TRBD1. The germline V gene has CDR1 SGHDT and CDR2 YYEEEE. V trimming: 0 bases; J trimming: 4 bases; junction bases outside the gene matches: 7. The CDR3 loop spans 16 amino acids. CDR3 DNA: TGTGCCAGCAGCTTGGAGAGGACAGGGTTGTCAGATACGCAGTATTTT. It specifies CASSLERTGLSDTQYF.

CDR3 nucleotide sequence: TGTGCCAGCAGCCGGGCGTGGGGCCGACTCTCTGGAAACACCATATATTTT. Translated, it gives CASSRAWGRLSGNTIYF. The rearrangement joins TRBV3-1 (or the pseudogene TRBV3-2) to TRBJ1-3; possibly TRBD1 for D (5 bases). The CDR3 has 17 residues. V shed 4 bases and J shed 0 bases, with 16 bases lying between them. CDR1 LGHDT and CDR2 YNNKEL come from the germline V gene (reference sequence).

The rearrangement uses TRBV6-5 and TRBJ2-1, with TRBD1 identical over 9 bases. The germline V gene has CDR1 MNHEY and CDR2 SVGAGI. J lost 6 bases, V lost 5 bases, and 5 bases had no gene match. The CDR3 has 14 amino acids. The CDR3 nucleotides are TGTGCCAGCAGTAAACCGGGACAGGGCAATGAGCAGTTCTTC. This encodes CASSKPGQGNEQFF.

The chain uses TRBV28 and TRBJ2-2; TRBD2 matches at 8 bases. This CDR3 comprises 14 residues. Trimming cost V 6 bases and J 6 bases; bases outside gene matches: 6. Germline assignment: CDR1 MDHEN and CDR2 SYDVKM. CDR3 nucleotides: TGTGCCAGCAGGATCGGGGGGGCCGCCGGGGAGCTGTTTTTT. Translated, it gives CASRIGGAAGELFF.